This T cell receptor beta chain was recorded in a study of graft-versus-host responses after intestinal transplantation. Responders (200,000, CFSE-labeled) were co-plated with 200,000 irradiated, violet-dye-labeled stimulators. Sorting after the reaction isolated proliferating CFSE-low CD3+CD4+ and CD3+CD8+ responders. Sequencing used immunoSEQ multiplex PCR; TCRdb keeps in-frame clones, though not all of them. Of around 5,900 clones listed, about 29% are singletons. A word on this clone: Distinct nucleotide sequences in the sample also encode this CDR3.

CDR1 and CDR2 from the germline V gene are SGHRS and YFSETQ. The CDR3 loop spans 16 amino acids. V lost 0 bases, J lost 3 bases, and 16 bases lay in between. This TCR came from a human patient who was an organ donor for intestinal transplantation. The sample consisted of alloreactive CD4+ T cells from a mixed lymphocyte reaction culture, taken before transplantation. This sample's subset: CFSE-low proliferating T cells sorted from roughly six-day pre-transplant mixed lymphocyte reaction (GvH or HvG direction). The rearrangement links TRBV5-1 to TRBJ2-7, with D uncertain. CDR3 sequence reads: CASSLVGFRRGYEQYF. The CDR3 region has the DNA TGCGCCAGCAGCTTGGTGGGCTTCCGGCGTGGCTACGAGCAGTACTTC. Together with reference TRBV5-1 and TRBJ2-7, the CDR3 gives the full variable domain: KAGVTQTPRYLIKTRGQQVTLSCSPISGHRSVSWYQQTPGQGLQFLFEYFSETQRNKGNFPGRFSGRQFSNSRSEMNVSTLELGDSALYLCASSLVGFRRGYEQYFGPGTRLTVT.